A single sample gave rise to the 10 T cell receptor beta chains below, sequenced in a study of T-cell memory formation after mild COVID-19 (dated by TCRdb to about 2021). The library was produced with 5' RACE. TCRdb shows the sequencer as Illumina NovaSeq 6000. TCRdb passed the public sequencing reads through fastp at Q25 and MiXCR, retaining productive beta sequences. A single entry per CDR3 protein holds the most common genes and DNA from its merged rows. This sample gives 300,000 to 400,000 distinct CDR3 sequences in total; approximately 16% of them show up just once. The ten largest clones capture about 20% of the sample. Input material: PBMCs or a T cell subset sorted from them (not recorded which). Receptors originate from a man between 18 and 35 years old who had mild COVID-19 (a few samples of this study predate the infection). The sample titles of this study are shuffled in the database, so cell type and time point are left out; the donor was told from shared clones.

The chain joins TRBV19 to TRBJ2-7; 7 nucleotides line up with TRBD1. The germline V gene has CDR1 LNHDA and CDR2 SQIVND (reference sequence). The CDR3 is made up of 14 amino acids. V gave up 4 bases and J gave up 5 bases; unmatched junction bases: 8. This chain's CDR3 is CASSTRGGADEQYF. CDR3 DNA: TGTGCCAGTAGTACCCGAGGGGGCGCTGACGAGCAGTACTTC.

There are a few counts of this clonotype. The chain couples TRBV9 to TRBJ2-3; TRBD2 aligns across 7 bases. The J segment lost 3 bases and the V segment lost 4 bases, leaving 11 bases of the junction unmatched. From germline, CDR1 is SGDLS and CDR2 YYNGEE. The CDR3 extends over 16 amino acids. The CDR3 nucleotides are TGTGCCAGCAGCCCCCCAGGGAGGGTAAGGACAGATACGCAGTATTTT. This codes for CASSPPGRVRTDTQYF. The full variable domain, with the rest looked up from reference TRBV9 and TRBJ2-3, is DSGVTQTPKHLITATGQRVTLRCSPRSGDLSVYWYQQSLDQGLQFLIQYYNGEERAKGNILERFSAQQFPDLHSELNLSSLELGDSALYFCASSPPGRVRTDTQYFGPGTRLTVL.

At least ten counts were recorded for this clonotype. J is TRBJ2-3 and V is TRBV4-3; D possibly corresponds to TRBD2 (7 bases). The germline CDR1 and CDR2 sequences are LGHNA and YSLEER. The V end was cut by 1 base, the J end by 0 bases, with 14 bases between. CDR3 length equals 17 residues. CDR3: CASSQAGRGASTDTQYF. CDR3 DNA sequence: TGCGCCAGCAGCCAAGCGGGACGGGGGGCTAGCACAGATACGCAGTATTTT.

This clonotype was detected only a few times. V usage is TRBV7-2 and J usage is TRBJ2-1; 10 nucleotides align to TRBD2. Trimming cost V 5 bases and J 8 bases; bases outside gene matches: 9. CDR3 size: 15 residues. CDR1 SGHTA and CDR2 FQGNSA come from the germline V gene. The CDR3 bases are TGTGCCAGCAGCCGCCCAACTAGCGGGGTATATGAGCAGTTCTTC. It yields the protein CASSRPTSGVYEQFF.

In nucleotides, the CDR3 is TGTGCCAGCAGGGAAGGGCTGAACACTGAAGCTTTCTTT. Translation gives CASREGLNTEAFF. The chain combines TRBV12-3 or TRBV12-4 with TRBJ1-1; D is ambiguous. The CDR3 loop spans 13 amino acids. V was clipped by 6 bases and J by 0 bases, with 8 bases between them.

This clonotype was recorded many times. The chain couples TRBV11-2 to TRBJ2-3; D not resolved. CDR1 and CDR2 (germline): SGHAT, FQNNGV. The CDR3 is 18 amino acids. V was clipped by 1 base and J by 4 bases, with 21 bases between them. CDR3 bases: TGTGCCAGCAGCTTAGCAAAGGGTTTAAGGGCCATGGCAGATACGCAGTATTTT. It yields the protein CASSLAKGLRAMADTQYF.

This clonotype was observed a few times. CDR3 nucleotide sequence: TGCAACGCCGGGACTAGCGGTACAGATACGCAGTATTTT. It specifies CNAGTSGTDTQYF. The chain has TRBV29-1 and TRBJ2-3; TRBD2 matches 11 bases. The CDR3 length is 13 residues. Germline V gives CDR1 SQVTM, CDR2 ANQGSEA.

This clonotype is a singleton in its sample. The rearrangement joins TRBV28 to TRBJ2-2; tentative D call: TRBD1 (6 bases). The CDR3 is 15 residues long. Between the trimmed V and J ends, which lost 2 bases and 4 bases, there was a span of 11 bases. CDR1 is MDHEN, CDR2 SYDVKM, per germline. CDR3 DNA: TGTGCCAGCAGTTTAGCAGGGGCGGGCACCGGGGAGCTGTTTTTT. Its protein is CASSLAGAGTGELFF.

This clonotype has only a few counts. The CDR3 is CSARAGGSGYEQYV. The CDR3 DNA is TGCAGTGCTAGGGCAGGGGGCTCCGGGTACGAGCAGTACGTC. The chain combines TRBV20-1 with TRBJ2-7; 8 positions agree with TRBD1. CDR1 is DFQATT and CDR2 is SNEGSKA in the germline V gene (reference sequence). The CDR3 contains 14 residues. The ends lost 3 bases at V and 4 bases at J; junction bases unmatched: 8.

This clonotype was picked up a small number of times. This sequence joins TRBV4-1 and TRBJ2-7, with 7 bases aligning to TRBD2. Germline V gene sequence: CDR1 MGHRA, CDR2 YSYEKL. The ends lost 1 base at V and 0 bases at J; junction bases unmatched: 6. The CDR3 length is 16 residues. The DNA for the CDR3 is TGCGCCAGCAGCCAAGGATTGCGGGGGAGCTCCTACGAGCAGTACTTC. This gives the protein CASSQGLRGSSYEQYF.